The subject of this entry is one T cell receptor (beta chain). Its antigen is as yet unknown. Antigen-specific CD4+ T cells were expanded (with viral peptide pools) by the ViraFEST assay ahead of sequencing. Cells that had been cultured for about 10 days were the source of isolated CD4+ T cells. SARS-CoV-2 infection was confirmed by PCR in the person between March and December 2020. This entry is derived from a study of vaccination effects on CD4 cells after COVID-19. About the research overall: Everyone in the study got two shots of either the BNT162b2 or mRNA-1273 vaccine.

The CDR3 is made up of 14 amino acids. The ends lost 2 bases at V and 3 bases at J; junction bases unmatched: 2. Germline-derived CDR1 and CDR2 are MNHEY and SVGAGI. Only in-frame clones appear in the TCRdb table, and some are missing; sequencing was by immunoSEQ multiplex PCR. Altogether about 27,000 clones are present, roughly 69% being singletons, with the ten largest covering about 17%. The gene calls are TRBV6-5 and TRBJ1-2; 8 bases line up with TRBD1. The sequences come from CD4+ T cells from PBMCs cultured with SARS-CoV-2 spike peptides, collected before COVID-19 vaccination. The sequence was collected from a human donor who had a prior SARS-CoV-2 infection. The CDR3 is CASSYVQGDYGYTF. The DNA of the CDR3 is TGTGCCAGCAGTTACGTACAGGGGGACTATGGCTACACCTTC.